The 13 T cell receptor beta chains listed next were all sequenced from one sample in a study of cytomegalovirus exposure and HLA in healthy donors. This PCR relied on a set of 60 Vbeta primers and 13 Jbeta primers. Method: immunoSEQ multiplex PCR; TCRdb's copy keeps in-frame clones and lacks some. Of 50,000 to 65,000 clones listed, roughly 73% are singletons. Sequencing was performed on PBMCs. These receptor sequences come from a woman between 40 and 50 years old in good health and CMV-seropositive.

This sequence joins TRBV18 and TRBJ2-7, with TRBD1 matching over 7 bases. V lost 2 bases to trimming and J lost 0 bases; unmatched junction nucleotides: 4. CDR1 and CDR2 from the germline V gene are KGHSH and LQKENI. This CDR3 comprises 15 residues. The chain's CDR3 is CASSPDRARSYEQYF. The CDR3 DNA is TGTGCCAGCTCACCAGACAGGGCCCGCTCCTACGAGCAGTACTTC. Together with reference TRBV18 and TRBJ2-7, the CDR3 gives the full variable domain: NAGVMQNPRHLVRRRGQEARLRCSPMKGHSHVYWYRQLPEEGLKFMVYLQKENIIDESGMPKERFSAEFPKEGPSILRIQQVVRGDSAAYFCASSPDRARSYEQYFGPGTRLTVT.

The chain uses TRBV6-1 and TRBJ2-4; the match to TRBD2 covers 7 bases. V dropped 7 bases and J dropped 7; count of bases not matched to a gene: 7. CDR3 length: 13 residues. The germline V gene encodes CDR1 MNHNS and CDR2 SASEGT. In DNA, the CDR3 is TGTGCCAGCATCCGGGACGGGGGGAACATTCAGTACTTC. Encoded protein: CASIRDGGNIQYF.

The gene calls are TRBV5-1 and TRBJ2-6, with D unclear. V lost 5 bases, J lost 0 bases, and 9 bases lay in between. Germline values: CDR1 SGHRS, CDR2 YFSETQ. This CDR3 is 15 amino acids long. The CDR3 sequence is CASSSQSSGANVLTF. CDR3 coding DNA: TGCGCCAGCAGTAGCCAGTCCTCTGGGGCCAACGTCCTGACTTTC.

The chain employs TRBV7-8 and TRBJ1-3; D gene unclear. The germline V gene encodes CDR1 SGHVS and CDR2 FQNEAQ. The CDR3 length is 16 residues. The V end was cut by 4 bases, the J end by 0 bases, with 13 bases between. CDR3 nucleotides: TGTGCCAGCAGCTCCGACCTACAGAGCTCTGGAAACACCATATATTTT. This sequence encodes CASSSDLQSSGNTIYF.

The V call is TRBV29-1, the J call TRBJ2-3; no clear D gene. CDR1 is SQVTM and CDR2 is ANQGSEA in the germline V gene. The CDR3 covers 11 residues. V lost 4 bases and J 5 bases, leaving 7 bases between the germline ends. The CDR3 reads CSVAERDTQYF. CDR3 nucleotide sequence: TGCAGCGTTGCTGAGCGAGATACGCAGTATTTT.

The chain is built from TRBV9 and TRBJ1-6; 8 bases align to TRBD1. The CDR3 totals 14 residues. Germline CDR1 is SGDLS and CDR2 is YYNGEE. With 3 bases clipped from V and 8 bases from J, the junction kept 4 bases outside the gene matches. The CDR3 bases are TGTGCCAGCAGCGGACAGGGGTGGGATTCACCCCTCCACTTT. This sequence encodes CASSGQGWDSPLHF.

About this clone itself: The identical CDR3 is also encoded by other nucleotide sequences in the sample. This rearrangement joins TRBV2 to TRBJ2-7; TRBD1 agrees at 8 bases. The CDR3 is made up of 13 amino acids. The germline V gene encodes CDR1 SNHLY and CDR2 FYNNEI. The J segment lost 3 bases and the V segment lost 4 bases, leaving 2 bases of the junction unmatched. The CDR3 region has the DNA TGTGCCAGCAGTGGGACAGGGAGCTACGAGCAGTACTTC. Protein: CASSGTGSYEQYF.

V gene TRBV30 combines with J gene TRBJ2-1; D unclear. With 3 bases removed from V and 3 bases from J, the gap between germline ends came to 15 bases. Germline V gene data show CDR1 as GTSNPN and CDR2 as SVGIG (reference sequence). The CDR3 totals 15 residues. CDR3 DNA: TGTGCCTGGAGCCCCGACATCGATATCTACAATGAGCAGTTCTTC. The encoded protein is CAWSPDIDIYNEQFF.

V usage is TRBV30 and J usage is TRBJ1-5, with 9 bases that match TRBD1. The germline CDR1 and CDR2 sequences are GTSNPN and SVGIG (reference sequence). Unmatched junction bases numbered 6, after V lost 3 bases and J lost 0 bases. The CDR3 spans 16 residues. This CDR3 reads CAWSLGQGVSNQPQHF. CDR3 DNA sequence: TGTGCCTGGAGCTTGGGACAGGGTGTTAGCAATCAGCCCCAGCATTTT.

CDR3 sequence reads: CAWSQELSYEQYF. The CDR3, as DNA: TGTGCCTGGAGCCAAGAACTAAGCTACGAGCAGTACTTC. This chain connects TRBV30 to TRBJ2-7, with D unresolved. Trimming removed 3 bases from V and 3 bases from J, with 12 bases in between. Germline V gene data show CDR1 as GTSNPN and CDR2 as SVGIG (reference sequence). The CDR3 length is 13 residues.

The chain is built from TRBV30 and TRBJ1-6, with 8 bases lining up with TRBD1. Looked up from germline, CDR1 is GTSNPN and CDR2 is SVGIG (reference sequence). The length of the CDR3 is 17 residues. After removal of 4 bases from V and 0 bases from J, the junction contained 8 bases not matched to a gene. Here the CDR3 DNA reads TGTGCCTGGACCAGGACAGGGCCAAGCTCCTATAATTCACCCCTCCACTTT. It specifies CAWTRTGPSSYNSPLHF.

This chain connects TRBV5-1 to TRBJ2-6; a weak D match, TRBD2 (5 bases). This CDR3 is built from 14 residues. Germline CDR1 and CDR2: SGHRS and YFSETQ. With 5 bases removed from V and 2 bases from J, the gap between germline ends came to 8 bases. Here the CDR3 DNA reads TGCGCCAGCAGGTGGGAGACTGGGGCCAACGTCCTGACTTTC. It yields the protein CASRWETGANVLTF.

This chain links TRBV10-1 with TRBJ2-5; 7 bases are a match to TRBD1. CDR3 size: 15 residues. Germline loops: CDR1 WNHNN, CDR2 SYGVQD (reference sequence). V shed 3 bases, J shed 2 bases, and the junction held 6 bases outside the gene matches. Here the CDR3 DNA reads TGCGCCAGCAGTGATTCGGGCAGGGGGCAAGAGACCCAGTACTTC. It specifies CASSDSGRGQETQYF.